The clone carrying this T cell receptor beta chain appeared many times. What it recognizes is unknown. The CDR3 loop spans 11 amino acids. CDR1 is SGHTA and CDR2 is FQGNSA in the germline V gene. Deletions cut 0 bases from V and 10 bases from J, with 6 bases between. A unique molecular identifier was carried by every single TCR cDNA molecule. Via MiXCR, TCRdb re-called the 5' RACE reads, giving one row per CDR3 protein. The repertoire consists of some 13,000 distinct CDR3 sequences, with less than 4.5% occurring once and the leading ten covering under 10%. Documented time point: sample taken at primary tumor resection. The donor population consisted of approximately 79 patients with untreated, early-stage non-small cell lung cancer. Tumor, nontumor lung or frozen PBMC supplied whole RNA that was sequenced unsorted. This sample was taken from a study of spatial heterogeneity in lung cancer. Study-wide results and limits: Tumoral mutation counts were tracked by counts of expanded intratumoral alpha and beta TCRs.

The sample in question was lung tumor tissue, obtained at surgery. This TCR derives from a male donor with early-stage non-small cell lung cancer. The rearrangement joins TRBV7-2 to TRBJ1-2; D is unclear. In nucleotides, the CDR3 is TGTGCCAGCAGCTTAGCCCAGATCTACACCTTC. This gives the protein CASSLAQIYTF.